The sequence of this TCR beta chain was determined in a study of T cells in localized non-small cell lung cancer. Only in-frame clones appear in the TCRdb table, and some are missing; sequencing was by immunoSEQ multiplex PCR. The sample yields approximately 40,000 clones, 86% seen once. The CDR3 has 12 residues. Trimming took 7 bases from V and 12 from J, leaving 13 bases between them. Germline loops: CDR1 LNHDA, CDR2 SQIVND (reference sequence). With respect to this clone: Its antigen is currently unknown.

Notes on the study in general: Heterogeneity cannot be ruled out, as sequencing used one tumor region only. Highest T cell clonality was seen in uninvolved adjacent lung, surpassing that measured in tumor.

The rearrangement joins TRBV19 to TRBJ2-6; D is perhaps TRBD2 (5 bases). The material sequenced was peripheral blood, taken before any cancer treatment. The source of this sequence is a man aged 40 to 69 with stage I lung adenocarcinoma. CDR3 bases: TGTGCCAGTACCGGGATTTATGGCGTCCTGACTTTC. Residues: CASTGIYGVLTF.